Presented here are 4 T cell receptor beta chains from one specimen sequenced in a study of radiotherapy plus CTLA-4 blockade in lung cancer. Assay used: immunoSEQ multiplex PCR; TCRdb lists only in-frame clones, some missing. The sample consists of 90,000 to 100,000 clones, approximately 74% of them appearing once. The material was peripheral blood, obtained from a patient treated with radiotherapy plus ipilimumab. The receptors shown here come from a human donor with non-small cell lung cancer who had a partial response to radiotherapy plus ipilimumab. Some clones in this sample may be carry-over from other donors' samples.

The rearrangement uses TRBV7-2 and TRBJ1-2, with a possible D match to TRBD1 (6 bases). CDR3 length: 15 residues. Germline loops: CDR1 SGHTA, CDR2 FQGNSA. Trimming stripped 1 base from V and 5 bases from J, with 14 bases between. The CDR3 coding sequence is TGTGCCAGCAGCTTAGGCGTGGGACAAGTATATGGCTACACCTTC. It yields the protein CASSLGVGQVYGYTF. Combining the CDR3 with reference TRBV7-2 and TRBJ1-2 gives the whole variable domain GAGVSQSPSNKVTEKGKDVELRCDPISGHTALYWYRQSLGQGLEFLIYFQGNSAPDKSGLPSDRFSAERTGGSVSTLTIQRTQQEDSAVYLCASSLGVGQVYGYTFGSGTRLTVV.

The chain combines TRBV28 with TRBJ1-1; 12 positions agree with TRBD1. The CDR3 spans 14 residues. Unmatched junction bases numbered 9, after V lost 6 bases and J lost 10 bases. Germline V gene lookup returns CDR1 MDHEN and CDR2 SYDVKM. The CDR3 nucleotides are TGTGCCAGCAGCTCCGGGACAGGGGGCCGGGTAGCTTTCTTT. Its protein product is CASSSGTGGRVAFF.

The chain employs TRBV7-9 and TRBJ2-7; D is perhaps TRBD1 (5 bases). The germline gives CDR1 SEHNR, CDR2 FQNEAQ (reference sequence). V lost 5 bases, J lost 2 bases, and 10 bases lay in between. The CDR3 runs 13 residues. The CDR3 region has the DNA TGTGCCAGCAGCCCAGGGTTGACCTACGAGCAGTACTTC. It specifies CASSPGLTYEQYF. The variable domain in full, completed from reference TRBV7-9 and TRBJ2-7, reads DTGVSQNPRHKITKRGQNVTFRCDPISEHNRLYWYRQTLGQGPEFLTYFQNEAQLEKSRLLSDRFSAERPKGSFSTLEIQRTEQGDSAMYLCASSPGLTYEQYFGPGTRLTVT.

V is TRBV28 and J is TRBJ2-5; weak D call: TRBD2 (6 bases). Trimming stripped 3 bases from V and 5 bases from J, with 13 bases between. The CDR3 is made up of 14 amino acids. Germline V gene sequence: CDR1 MDHEN, CDR2 SYDVKM. The CDR3 region is CASSFLLASETQYF. CDR3 DNA sequence: TGTGCCAGCAGTTTCCTACTAGCATCTGAGACCCAGTACTTC.